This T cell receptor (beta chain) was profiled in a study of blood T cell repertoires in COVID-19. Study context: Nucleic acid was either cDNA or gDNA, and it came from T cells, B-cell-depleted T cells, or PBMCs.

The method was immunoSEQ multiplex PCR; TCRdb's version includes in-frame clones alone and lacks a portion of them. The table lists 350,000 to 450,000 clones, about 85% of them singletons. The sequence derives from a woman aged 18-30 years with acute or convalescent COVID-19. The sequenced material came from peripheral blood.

CDR3 nucleotide sequence: TGTGCCAGCAGTTACCCCAGCGGGGAAGGGCCCTATGGCTACACCTTC. Translated: CASSYPSGEGPYGYTF. The rearrangement joins TRBV6-6 to TRBJ1-2; D ambiguous. This CDR3 has 16 residues. Germline CDR1 MNHNY, CDR2 SVGAGI (reference sequence). V was pared by 2 bases and J by 4 bases, with 17 bases between.